The T cell receptor (beta chain) under discussion was sequenced for a study of identical twins. Study-level results: Models predicted less out-of-frame TCR alpha sharing in monozygotic twins than was found. Invariant MAIT and iNKT cells may have partly biased zero-insertion analyses.

The CDR3 length is 12 residues. Germline-derived CDR1 and CDR2 are SEHNR and FQNEAQ (reference sequence). The V gene lost 5 bases and the J gene lost 5 bases, with 7 bases spanning the gap. This clonotype was found a few times. What it binds is unknown. TCRdb re-called the 5' RACE reads with MiXCR, one entry per CDR3 protein. The sample contains 400,000 to 500,000 distinct CDR3 sequences, around a sixth of which appear only once. The chain couples TRBV7-9 to TRBJ1-5; D gene uncertain. Sequencing was carried out using naive T cells sorted from blood. This receptor was taken from a man between 45 and 60 years old in good health. Here the CDR3 reads CASSVGDQPQHF. CDR3 DNA: TGTGCCAGCAGCGTCGGAGATCAGCCCCAGCATTTT.